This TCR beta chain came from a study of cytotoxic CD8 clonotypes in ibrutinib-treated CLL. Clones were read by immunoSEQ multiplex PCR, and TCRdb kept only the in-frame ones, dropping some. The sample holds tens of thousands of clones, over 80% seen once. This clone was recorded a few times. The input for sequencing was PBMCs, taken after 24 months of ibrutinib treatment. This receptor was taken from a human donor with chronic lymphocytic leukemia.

CDR3 DNA sequence: TGTGCCAGCAGTCCCTCGGAGGGGGACACCTTAATGAACACTGAAGCTTTCTTT. Its translation is CASSPSEGDTLMNTEAFF. The chain is built from TRBV7-3 and TRBJ1-1; possibly TRBD1 for D (6 bases). Germline V CDR1 and CDR2: SGHTA, FQGTGA. Trimming shortened V by 6 bases and J by 0 bases, and 23 bases separated the two germline ends. The CDR3 consists of 18 residues.